This section outlines one T cell receptor beta chain sequence together with its context. Original data processing: Scientists estimated how many nucleated cells there were by amplifying reference gene primers. The repertoire was sequenced with immunoSEQ multiplex PCR; TCRdb's copy has only in-frame clones and lacks some. The V and J calls and clone size were taken over from that table, and D and trimming were inferred from the DNA. The data contain some 120,000 clones, roughly 90% of them seen just once; the ten biggest clones take up about 7.3%. The data stem from a study of blood T cell repertoires in COVID-19. Germline V gives CDR1 DFQATT, CDR2 SNEGSKA (reference sequence). Trimming took 6 bases from V and 7 from J, leaving 12 bases between them. The CDR3 runs to 11 residues.

The sample was peripheral blood. The receptor's source is a man between 45 and 60 years old with acute or convalescent COVID-19. This chain uses TRBV20-1 with TRBJ2-5; D is undetermined. This chain's CDR3 is CSAESSTTQYF. CDR3 DNA: TGCAGTGCCGAATCCTCTACGACCCAGTACTTC.